This is a list of T cell receptor beta chains from one sample in a study of Graves' ophthalmopathy and Graves' hyperthyroidism. One entry per CDR3 protein results from TCRdb running MiXCR on the multiplex PCR reads. The table records 200,000 to 300,000 distinct CDR3 sequences, less than 55% of them present only once. The sequencing sample was made of peripheral blood. These receptors were taken from an adult man with Graves' ophthalmopathy. The CDR3 runs from the conserved cysteine through the conserved F or W. Fields, in order: CDR3 protein, CDR3 DNA, V gene, clone size, J gene, D gene. A D gene is named only where the DNA matches it firmly. A clone size is listed for some rows: how often the clone was seen (once, few, many), or a class if it is expanded.

cdr3_aa: CASSPGPGYEQYF
cdr3_nt: TGTGCCAGCAGCCCGGGGCCGGGGTACGAGCAGTACTTC
v_call: TRBV12-3/TRBV12-4
clone_size: .
j_call: TRBJ2-7
d_call: .

cdr3_aa: CASSIQASNEKLFF
cdr3_nt: TGTGCCAGTAGTATCCAGGCCAGTAATGAAAAACTGTTTTTT
v_call: TRBV2
clone_size: .
j_call: TRBJ1-4
d_call: .

cdr3_aa: CGARDAGGYEQYF
cdr3_nt: TGCGGTGCTAGAGATGCTGGGGGCTACGAGCAGTACTTC
v_call: TRBV29-1
clone_size: .
j_call: TRBJ2-7
d_call: .

cdr3_aa: CAILADSEPTKQYF
cdr3_nt: TGTGCCATTCTGGCGGACAGTGAACCTACGAAGCAGTACTTC
v_call: TRBV10-3
clone_size: once
j_call: TRBJ2-7
d_call: .

cdr3_aa: CASSDQGTQYF
cdr3_nt: TGCGCCAGCAGTGACCAGGGGACCCAGTACTTC
v_call: TRBV10-2
clone_size: .
j_call: TRBJ2-5
d_call: .

cdr3_aa: CASTWDIVTGELFF
cdr3_nt: TGTGCCAGTACCTGGGACATCGTCACCGGGGAGCTGTTTTTT
v_call: TRBV19
clone_size: .
j_call: TRBJ2-2
d_call: .

cdr3_aa: CASSSPEHPETQYF
cdr3_nt: TGTGCCAGCAGCTCGCCGGAACACCCGGAGACCCAGTACTTC
v_call: TRBV7-2
clone_size: .
j_call: TRBJ2-5
d_call: .

cdr3_aa: CASSTFTGELFF
cdr3_nt: TGTGCCAGCAGTACCTTCACCGGGGAGCTGTTTTTT
v_call: TRBV25-1
clone_size: once
j_call: TRBJ2-2
d_call: .

cdr3_aa: CASETGENEKLFF
cdr3_nt: TGTGCCAGCGAGACAGGTGAAAATGAAAAACTGTTTTTT
v_call: TRBV12-3/TRBV12-4
clone_size: .
j_call: TRBJ1-4
d_call: .

cdr3_aa: CASSLSADTFTEAFF
cdr3_nt: TGTGCCAGCAGCTTAAGTGCCGACACATTTACTGAAGCTTTCTTT
v_call: TRBV7-3
clone_size: .
j_call: TRBJ1-1
d_call: .

cdr3_aa: CAISESRGIPQETQYF
cdr3_nt: TGTGCCATCAGTGAGTCGAGAGGGATTCCCCAAGAGACCCAGTACTTC
v_call: TRBV10-3
clone_size: few
j_call: TRBJ2-5
d_call: .

cdr3_aa: CTSSPYDRDRRSYEQYF
cdr3_nt: TGTACCAGCAGCCCCTACGACCGGGACAGGCGCTCCTACGAGCAGTACTTC
v_call: TRBV11-1
clone_size: .
j_call: TRBJ2-7
d_call: TRBD1

cdr3_aa: CSVEDRVGTEAFF
cdr3_nt: TGCAGCGTTGAAGACAGGGTAGGAACTGAAGCTTTCTTT
v_call: TRBV29-1
clone_size: many
j_call: TRBJ1-1
d_call: .

cdr3_aa: CASTERGPYGYTF
cdr3_nt: TGTGCCAGCACCGAGAGGGGACCCTATGGCTACACCTTC
v_call: TRBV28
clone_size: .
j_call: TRBJ1-2
d_call: .